This record concerns one T cell receptor (beta chain) sequence. There are 16 residues in the CDR3. Germline V gene sequence: CDR1 LGHDT, CDR2 YNNKEL (reference sequence). V lost 0 bases to trimming and J lost 0 bases; unmatched junction nucleotides: 1. The data derive from a study of blood T cell repertoires in COVID-19. In the original analysis: The assay estimated nucleated cells by amplifying reference gene primers. Sequencing used immunoSEQ multiplex PCR; TCRdb keeps in-frame clones, though not all of them. V and J calls and clone size are copied from that table; D and trimming were computed from the DNA. The repertoire has about 160,000 clones, less than 90% of them found once; the top ten carry roughly 4.1%.

Sequencing was done on a sample of peripheral blood. The TCR sequence derives from a woman aged 70-85 years with acute or convalescent COVID-19. The chain recombines TRBV3-1 (or the pseudogene TRBV3-2) with TRBJ1-4, with 7 bases identical to TRBD1. The CDR3 region is CASSQERGPTNEKLFF. In nucleotides, the CDR3 is TGTGCCAGCAGCCAAGAGAGGGGGCCAACTAATGAAAAACTGTTTTTT.